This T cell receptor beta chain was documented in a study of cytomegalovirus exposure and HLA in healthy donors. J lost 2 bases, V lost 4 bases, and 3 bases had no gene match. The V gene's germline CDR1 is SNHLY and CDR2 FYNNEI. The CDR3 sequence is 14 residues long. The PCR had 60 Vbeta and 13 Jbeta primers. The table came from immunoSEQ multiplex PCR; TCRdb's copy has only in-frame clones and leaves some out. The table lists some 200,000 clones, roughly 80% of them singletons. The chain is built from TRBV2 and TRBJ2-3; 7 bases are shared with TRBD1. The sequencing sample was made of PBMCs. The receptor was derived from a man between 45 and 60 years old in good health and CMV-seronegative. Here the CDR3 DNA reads TGTGCCAGCAGTGGGGGGACAGACACAGATACGCAGTATTTT. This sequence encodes CASSGGTDTDTQYF.